Below, 5 T cell receptor beta chains from the same sample are listed, as sequenced in a study of T cell repertoires in cytomegalovirus infection. TCRdb re-called the reads through MiXCR, storing one row per CDR3 protein. In the table there are 450,000 to 550,000 distinct CDR3 sequences, about 42% of which are singletons. For these receptors, no antigen is known. Material: cultured PBMCs, obtained from culture after CMV antigen stimulation. The origin of the receptors is a human donor in good health (CMV status not recorded). Some clones in this sample may be carry-over from other donors' samples.

V and J are TRBV12-3 or TRBV12-4 and TRBJ2-1, with D perhaps TRBD1 (6 bases). This CDR3 comprises 16 residues. Trimming took off 6 bases at V and 0 bases at J, with 15 bases between the two ends. DNA for the CDR3: TGTGCCAGCAGCAAACAGGGAAGGCCCTCCTACAATGAGCAGTTCTTC. Protein sequence: CASSKQGRPSYNEQFF.

This clonotype was seen a few times. The chain combines TRBV7-6 with TRBJ2-1; TRBD2 aligns across 8 bases. The junction had 6 bases not matched to a gene; V was cut back by 2 bases and J by 9 bases. Germline CDR1 and CDR2: SGHVS and FNYEAQ. The CDR3 length is 14 residues. The CDR3 reads CASSLYGGAGEQFF. The DNA of the CDR3 is TGTGCCAGCAGCTTATACGGGGGGGCTGGTGAGCAGTTCTTC.

The rearrangement joins TRBV7-2 to TRBJ1-5, with D perhaps matching TRBD1 (5 bases). Germline V gene lookup returns CDR1 SGHTA and CDR2 FQGNSA. This CDR3 spans 15 amino acids. Trimming left V 4 bases short and J 4 bases short, with 14 bases between. The CDR3 DNA reads TGTGCCAGCAGCTCAGTCCAGGGAGAAAATCAGCCCCAGCATTTT. This gives the protein CASSSVQGENQPQHF.

V is TRBV7-9 and J is TRBJ1-2, with 7 bases lining up with TRBD1. Germline V gene lookup returns CDR1 SEHNR and CDR2 FQNEAQ (reference sequence). V lost 4 bases to trimming and J lost 2 bases; unmatched junction nucleotides: 7. CDR3 length: 15 residues. In DNA form, the CDR3 reads TGTGCCAGCAGCTCCAACATACAGGGGAACTATGGCTACACCTTC. It codes for CASSSNIQGNYGYTF.

This clonotype was found a few times. The chain couples TRBV7-2 to TRBJ1-1; 10 nucleotides align to TRBD1. V lost 3 bases to trimming and J lost 7 bases; unmatched junction nucleotides: 14. The germline gives CDR1 SGHTA, CDR2 FQGNSA. The CDR3 is 17 residues long. CDR3 region: CASSLIPIGTGVGEAFF. The DNA for the CDR3 is TGTGCCAGCAGCTTGATCCCGATCGGGACAGGGGTTGGTGAAGCTTTCTTT.